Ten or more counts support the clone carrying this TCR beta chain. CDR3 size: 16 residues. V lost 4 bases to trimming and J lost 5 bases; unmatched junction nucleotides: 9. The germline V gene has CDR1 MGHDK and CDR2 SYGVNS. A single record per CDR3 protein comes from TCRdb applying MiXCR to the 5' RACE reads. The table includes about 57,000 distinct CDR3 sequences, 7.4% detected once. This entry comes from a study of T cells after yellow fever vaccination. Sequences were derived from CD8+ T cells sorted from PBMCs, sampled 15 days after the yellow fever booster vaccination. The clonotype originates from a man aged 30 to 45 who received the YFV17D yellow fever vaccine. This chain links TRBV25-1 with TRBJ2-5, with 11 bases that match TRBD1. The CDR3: CASSAAWTGGWETQYF. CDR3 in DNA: TGTGCCAGCAGTGCGGCTTGGACAGGGGGCTGGGAGACCCAGTACTTC. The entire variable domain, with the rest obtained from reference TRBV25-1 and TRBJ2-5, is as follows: EADIYQTPRYLVIGTGKKITLECSQTMGHDKMYWYQQDPGMELHLIHYSYGVNSTEKGDLSSESTVSRIRTEHFPLTLESARPSHTSQYLCASSAAWTGGWETQYFGPGTRLLVL.